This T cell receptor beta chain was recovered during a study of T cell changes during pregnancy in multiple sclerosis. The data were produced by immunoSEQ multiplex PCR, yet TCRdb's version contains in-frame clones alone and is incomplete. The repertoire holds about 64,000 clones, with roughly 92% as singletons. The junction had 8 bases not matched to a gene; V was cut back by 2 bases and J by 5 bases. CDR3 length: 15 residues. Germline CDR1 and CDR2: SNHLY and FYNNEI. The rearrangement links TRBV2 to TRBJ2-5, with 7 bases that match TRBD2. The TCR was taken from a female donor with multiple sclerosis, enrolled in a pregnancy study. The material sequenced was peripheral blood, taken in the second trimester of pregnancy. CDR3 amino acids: CASSELAVESETQYF. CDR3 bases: TGTGCCAGCAGTGAACTAGCGGTAGAGTCGGAGACCCAGTACTTC.